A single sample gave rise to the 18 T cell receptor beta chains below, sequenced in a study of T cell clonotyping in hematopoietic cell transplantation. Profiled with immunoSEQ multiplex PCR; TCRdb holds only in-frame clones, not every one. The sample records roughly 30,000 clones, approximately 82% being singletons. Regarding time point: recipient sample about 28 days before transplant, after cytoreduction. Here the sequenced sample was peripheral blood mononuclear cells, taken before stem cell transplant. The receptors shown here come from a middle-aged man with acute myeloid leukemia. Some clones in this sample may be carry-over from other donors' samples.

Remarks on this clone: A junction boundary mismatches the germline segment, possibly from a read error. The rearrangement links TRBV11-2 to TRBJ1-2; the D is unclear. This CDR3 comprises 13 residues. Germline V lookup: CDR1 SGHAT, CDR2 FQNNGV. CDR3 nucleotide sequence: TGTGCCAGCAGCCTAGATCCGAACTATGGCTACACCTTC. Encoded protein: CASSLDPNYGYTF.

The chain's CDR3 is CGGAVADTQYF. CDR3 nucleotide sequence: TGTGGGGGCGCGGTCGCAGATACGCAGTATTTT. The gene calls are TRBV7-7 and TRBJ2-3, with a weak D call TRBD1 (5 bases). Germline lookup yields CDR1 SSHAT and CDR2 FNYEAQ (reference sequence). The CDR3 contains 11 residues.

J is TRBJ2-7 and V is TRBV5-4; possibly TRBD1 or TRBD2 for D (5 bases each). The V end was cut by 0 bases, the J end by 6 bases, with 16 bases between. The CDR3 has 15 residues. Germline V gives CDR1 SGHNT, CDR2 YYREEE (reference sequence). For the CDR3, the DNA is TGTGCCAGCAGCTTGGCACTGACTGCCGGGGCCGAGCAGTACTTC. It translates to CASSLALTAGAEQYF.

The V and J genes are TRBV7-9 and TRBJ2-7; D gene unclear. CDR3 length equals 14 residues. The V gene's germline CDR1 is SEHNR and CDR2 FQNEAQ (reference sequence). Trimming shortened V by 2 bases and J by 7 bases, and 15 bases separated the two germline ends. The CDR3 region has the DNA TGTGCCAGCAGCTTATATGGCAGTTCTTTAGAGCAGTACTTC. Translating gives CASSLYGSSLEQYF. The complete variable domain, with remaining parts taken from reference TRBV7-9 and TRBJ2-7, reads DTGVSQNPRHKITKRGQNVTFRCDPISEHNRLYWYRQTLGQGPEFLTYFQNEAQLEKSRLLSDRFSAERPKGSFSTLEIQRTEQGDSAMYLCASSLYGSSLEQYFGPGTRLTVT.

The DNA of the CDR3 is TGCGCCAGCAGCCAAGATCTTCAGACTAGCTTTTCCTACGAGCAGTACTTC. It yields the protein CASSQDLQTSFSYEQYF. The rearrangement joins TRBV4-1 to TRBJ2-7, with TRBD2 matching over 7 bases. CDR3 length: 17 amino acids. Germline V gives CDR1 MGHRA, CDR2 YSYEKL. V dropped 0 bases and J dropped 1; count of bases not matched to a gene: 9.

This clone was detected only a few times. The CDR3, as DNA: TGCGCCAGCAGCCAAGACTCCTTAGCGAACACCGGGGAGCTGTTTTTT. Translating gives CASSQDSLANTGELFF. The J gene is TRBJ2-2, the V gene TRBV4-1; no clear D gene. The V end was cut by 0 bases, the J end by 0 bases, with 8 bases between. Germline values: CDR1 MGHRA, CDR2 YSYEKL. The CDR3 is made up of 16 amino acids.

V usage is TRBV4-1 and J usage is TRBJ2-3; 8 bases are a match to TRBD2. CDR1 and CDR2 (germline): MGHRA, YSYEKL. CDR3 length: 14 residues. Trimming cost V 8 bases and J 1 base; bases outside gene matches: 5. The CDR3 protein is CASGSAGGTDTQYF. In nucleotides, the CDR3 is TGCGCCAGCGGATCAGCGGGAGGCACAGATACGCAGTATTTT.

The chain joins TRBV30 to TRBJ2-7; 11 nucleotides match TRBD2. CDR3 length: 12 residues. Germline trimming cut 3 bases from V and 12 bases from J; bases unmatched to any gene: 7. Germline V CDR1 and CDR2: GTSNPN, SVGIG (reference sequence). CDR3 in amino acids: CAWSATSGNSYF. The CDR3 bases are TGTGCCTGGAGCGCGACTAGCGGGAATTCGTACTTC.

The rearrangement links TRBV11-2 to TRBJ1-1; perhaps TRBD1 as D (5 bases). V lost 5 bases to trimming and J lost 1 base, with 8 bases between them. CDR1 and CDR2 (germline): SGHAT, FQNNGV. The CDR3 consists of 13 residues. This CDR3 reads CASSAQGNTEAFF. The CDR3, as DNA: TGTGCCAGCAGCGCGCAGGGGAACACTGAAGCTTTCTTT.

CDR3 protein: CASSPRDSYEQYF. The CDR3, as DNA: TGTGCCAGTAGTCCGCGGGACAGCTACGAGCAGTACTTC. The gene calls are TRBV19 and TRBJ2-7, with D possibly TRBD1 on 7 matching bases. Germline V gene lookup returns CDR1 LNHDA and CDR2 SQIVND (reference sequence). This CDR3 is built from 13 residues. V lost 5 bases, J lost 3 bases, and 11 bases lay in between. The complete variable domain, with remaining parts taken from reference TRBV19 and TRBJ2-7, reads DGGITQSPKYLFRKEGQNVTLSCEQNLNHDAMYWYRQDPGQGLRLIYYSQIVNDFQKGDIAEGYSVSREKKESFPLTVTSAQKNPTAFYLCASSPRDSYEQYFGPGTRLTVT.

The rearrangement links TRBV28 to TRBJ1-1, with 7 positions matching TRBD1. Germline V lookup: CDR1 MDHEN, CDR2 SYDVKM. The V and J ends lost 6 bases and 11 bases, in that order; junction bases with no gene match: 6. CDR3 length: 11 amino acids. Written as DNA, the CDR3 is TGTGCCAGCAGCACACAGGGGAGGGCTTTCTTT. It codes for CASSTQGRAFF.

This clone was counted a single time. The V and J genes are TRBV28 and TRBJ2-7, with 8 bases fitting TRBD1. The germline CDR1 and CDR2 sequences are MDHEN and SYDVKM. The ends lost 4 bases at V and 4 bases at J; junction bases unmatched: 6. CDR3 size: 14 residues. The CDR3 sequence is CASSSGQGGYEQYF. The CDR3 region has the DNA TGTGCCAGCAGTTCCGGACAGGGCGGATACGAGCAGTACTTC.

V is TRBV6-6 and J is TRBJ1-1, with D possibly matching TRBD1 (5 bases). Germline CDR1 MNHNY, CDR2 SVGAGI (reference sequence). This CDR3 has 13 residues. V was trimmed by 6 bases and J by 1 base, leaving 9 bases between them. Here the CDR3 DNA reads TGTGCCAGCAGCCCGACAGCGAACACTGAAGCTTTCTTT. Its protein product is CASSPTANTEAFF.

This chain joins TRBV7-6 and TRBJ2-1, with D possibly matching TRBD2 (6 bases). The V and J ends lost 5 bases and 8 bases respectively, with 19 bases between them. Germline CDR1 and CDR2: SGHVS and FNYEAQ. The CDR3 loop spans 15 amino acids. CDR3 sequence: CASSRLGSRGDEQFF. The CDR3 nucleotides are TGTGCCAGCAGCCGCCTGGGGTCGCGGGGCGATGAGCAGTTCTTC.

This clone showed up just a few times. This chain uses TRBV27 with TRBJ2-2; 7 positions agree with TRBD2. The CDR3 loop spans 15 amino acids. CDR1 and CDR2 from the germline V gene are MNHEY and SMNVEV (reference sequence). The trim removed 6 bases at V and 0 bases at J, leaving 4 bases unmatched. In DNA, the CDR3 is TGTGCCAGCAGGGCTAGCGGCGCGAACACCGGGGAGCTGTTTTTT. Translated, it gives CASRASGANTGELFF.

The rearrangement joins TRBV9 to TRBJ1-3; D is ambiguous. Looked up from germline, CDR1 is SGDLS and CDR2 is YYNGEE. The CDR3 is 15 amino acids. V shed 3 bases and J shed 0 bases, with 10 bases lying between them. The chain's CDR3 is CASSADTSSGNTIYF. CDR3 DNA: TGTGCCAGCAGCGCCGACACGAGCTCTGGAAACACCATATATTTT. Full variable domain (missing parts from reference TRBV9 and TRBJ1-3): DSGVTQTPKHLITATGQRVTLRCSPRSGDLSVYWYQQSLDQGLQFLIQYYNGEERAKGNILERFSAQQFPDLHSELNLSSLELGDSALYFCASSADTSSGNTIYFGEGSWLTVV.

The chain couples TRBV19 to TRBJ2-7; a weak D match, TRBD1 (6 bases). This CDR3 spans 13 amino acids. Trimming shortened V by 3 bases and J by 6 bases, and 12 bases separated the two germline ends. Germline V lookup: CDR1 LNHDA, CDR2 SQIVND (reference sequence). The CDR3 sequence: CASSIEGGGEQYF. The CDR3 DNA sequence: TGTGCCAGTAGTATCGAAGGGGGTGGCGAGCAGTACTTC.

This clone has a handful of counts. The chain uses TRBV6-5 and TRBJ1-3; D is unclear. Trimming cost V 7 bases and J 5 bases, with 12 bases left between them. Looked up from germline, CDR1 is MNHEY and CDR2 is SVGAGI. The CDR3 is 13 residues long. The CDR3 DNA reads TGTGCCAGCAAGGAGGAAGGGAGAAACACCATATATTTT. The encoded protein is CASKEEGRNTIYF.